The present entry profiles one TCR beta chain with its context. This sample is drawn from a study of blood T cell repertoires in COVID-19. Germline CDR1 SGHRS, CDR2 YFSETQ. This CDR3 has 15 residues. V shed 4 bases, J shed 2 bases, and the junction held 3 bases outside the gene matches. Method: immunoSEQ multiplex PCR; TCRdb's copy keeps in-frame clones and lacks some. In the table there are roughly 170,000 clones, about four fifths of which are singletons. The sequencing sample was made of peripheral blood. The V call is TRBV5-1, the J call TRBJ2-5, with 12 bases lining up with TRBD2. The clonotype originates from a woman in her fifties or sixties with COVID-19, enrolled during active disease. CDR3 amino acids: CASSLLAGGQETQYF. In DNA form, the CDR3 reads TGCGCCAGCAGCCTTCTAGCGGGGGGGCAAGAGACCCAGTACTTC.